Detailed here is one T cell receptor beta chain. Antigen unknown. The sample comes from a study of T cells in localized non-small cell lung cancer. Study results and caveats: Across samples, adjacent lung featured a median roughly 50 of the top 100 tumor clones. It was uninvolved adjacent lung that showed the highest T cell clonality, exceeding tumor.

Germline lookup yields CDR1 SGDLS and CDR2 YYNGEE. The CDR3 totals 13 residues. Trimming pared 2 bases from V and 3 bases from J, leaving 8 bases between. Only in-frame clones appear in the TCRdb table, and some are missing; sequencing was by immunoSEQ multiplex PCR. Among fewer than 40,000 clones listed, 65% to 90% were seen once. The receptor's source is a male donor at least 60 years old with stage III lung adenocarcinoma. The genes are TRBV9 and TRBJ1-2; D gene unclear. The input for sequencing was peripheral blood, taken before any cancer treatment. The CDR3 sequence: CASSVGVDYGYTF. The CDR3 DNA sequence: TGTGCCAGCAGCGTCGGGGTCGACTATGGCTACACCTTC.